This T cell receptor (beta chain) was sequenced for a study of T-cell reconstitution after alpha-beta-depleted transplantation in children. Losses at the gene ends were 2 bases for V and 5 bases for J; bases not matched to a gene: 8. The CDR3 extends over 15 amino acids. In its sample, this clonotype was seen a few times. Library preparation (for TCRbeta) was performed with unique molecular identifiers. TCRdb processed the PCR reads anew with MiXCR; each CDR3 protein has one entry. The sample includes 700,000 to 850,000 distinct CDR3 sequences, roughly 15% of them seen just once. The rearrangement links TRBV12-3 or TRBV12-4 to TRBJ2-7, with 8 positions matching TRBD1. The sample here was PBMCs, mostly from graft donor cells, taken 360 days after TCRalphabeta/CD19-depleted stem cell transplant. This clonotype originated in a male patient younger than 18 who had a stem cell transplant for acute lymphoblastic leukemia, so the T cells may come from the graft donor. The CDR3 DNA reads TGTGCCAGCAGTTTACTTGGACAGGGACTGGACGAGCAGTACTTC. The encoded protein is CASSLLGQGLDEQYF.